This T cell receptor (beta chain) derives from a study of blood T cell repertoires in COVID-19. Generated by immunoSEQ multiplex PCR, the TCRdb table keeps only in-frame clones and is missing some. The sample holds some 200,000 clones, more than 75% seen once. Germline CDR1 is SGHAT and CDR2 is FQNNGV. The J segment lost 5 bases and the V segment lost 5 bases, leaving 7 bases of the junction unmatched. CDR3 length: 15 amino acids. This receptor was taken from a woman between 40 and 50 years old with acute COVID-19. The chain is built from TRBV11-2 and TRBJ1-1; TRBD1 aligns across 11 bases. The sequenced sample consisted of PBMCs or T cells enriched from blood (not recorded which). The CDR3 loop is CASSPPGQGDTEAFF. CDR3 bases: TGTGCCAGCAGCCCGCCGGGACAGGGGGATACTGAAGCTTTCTTT.